This TCR beta chain was obtained from a study of blood T cell repertoires in COVID-19. Study information: COVID-19 samples, acute and convalescent, were from the United States, Italy and Spain. The cDNA or gDNA used as material had been derived from T cells, B-cell-depleted T cells, or PBMCs.

This CDR3 contains 12 residues. With 3 bases removed from V and 6 bases from J, the gap between germline ends came to 9 bases. Germline lookup yields CDR1 MNHEY and CDR2 SVGEGT. Original data processing: Scientists estimated how many nucleated cells there were by amplifying reference gene primers. Only in-frame clones appear in the TCRdb table, and some are missing; sequencing was by immunoSEQ multiplex PCR. V and J calls and clone size are those listed in that table; D and trimming were worked out from the DNA. The data contain fewer than 50,000 clones, around 80% of them singletons. This clonotype originated in a human donor in a cohort sampled during active COVID-19. Sequencing was performed on peripheral blood. V is TRBV6-2 or TRBV6-3 and J is TRBJ2-7, with D unclear. CDR3 loop: CASSYPPREQYF. DNA for the CDR3: TGTGCCAGCAGTTATCCCCCTCGCGAGCAGTACTTC.